The text below deals with one T cell receptor (beta chain). Its antigen remains unknown. The gene symbols are mouse symbols. The read halts 4 residues ahead of the CDR3 end, with the missing end drawn from the germline J gene. This entry belongs to a study of CD8+ T cells in alopecia areata. Study context: Female roughly 6-10-week-old C3H/HeJ recipients received skin from 6-12-month-old C3H/HeJ graft donors with spontaneous alopecia.

Extracted from the samples, RNA was reverse transcribed into cDNA to serve as the sequencing template. Libraries were prepared by immunoSEQ multiplex PCR; TCRdb keeps only in-frame clonotypes and omits some of them. The record shows approximately 280,000 clones for this sample, with no singletons present. The study sorted pooled cutaneous lymph node cells by CD4, CD8alpha, NKG2D, NKG2ACE and other markers. Study-level points and caveats: Between patients, shared TCR sequences were less clear than in mice. This was possibly due in part to HLA diversity in the patient population. Scalp specimens additionally yield sequences from normal skin's resident alphabeta T cells. Scalp lesions, especially in alopecia totalis/universalis, had higher clonality than normal scalp.

From germline, CDR1 is NNHDY and CDR2 SYVADS. There are 14 residues in the CDR3. V was pared by 0 bases and J by 0 bases, with 6 bases between. The chain employs TRBV13-3 and TRBJ1-2; D is unresolved. Sequenced sample: CD4+ T cells sorted from a lymph node. This receptor was taken from a C3H/HeJ mouse with alopecia areata. The strain is characterized by the MHC haplotype H2-k. The CDR3 bases that were read are TGTGCCAGCAGTGATGCGTTTGCAAACTCC. This translates into CASSDAFANS. The full CDR3 sequence reads CASSDAFANSDYTF.